This is a list of T cell receptor beta chains from one sample in a study of blood T cells in healthy people across ages. TCRdb used MiXCR to reprocess the 5' RACE reads, holding one entry per CDR3 protein. The table lists about a million distinct CDR3 sequences, around two fifths of them singletons, with about an eighth in the top ten. Input material: blood. The receptors shown here come from a man aged 18-30 years in good health. Both conserved end residues are part of each CDR3. The D gene is left open where the match is weak. Clone size, where shown, is once, few, many, or a class for clones that have expanded.

J	V	D	size	CDR3	DNA
TRBJ2-3	TRBV28	NA	NA	CASSLGGRAADTQYF	TGTGCCAGCAGTTTAGGCGGCAGGGCAGCGGATACGCAGTATTTT
TRBJ2-5	TRBV20-1	TRBD1	few	CSARGLGTGGEKETQYF	TGCAGTGCTAGGGGCCTCGGGACAGGGGGAGAAAAGGAGACCCAGTACTTC
TRBJ2-3	TRBV20-1	NA	few	CSANERSGYTDTQYF	TGCAGTGCAAACGAAAGGTCGGGATACACAGATACGCAGTATTTT
TRBJ1-2	TRBV20-1	NA	NA	CRANKGDYGCTF	NA
TRBJ2-3	TRBV5-1	TRBD2	few	CASSLEPVGGITDTQYF	TGCGCCAGCAGCTTGGAACCCGTGGGGGGGATCACAGATACGCAGTATTTT
TRBJ2-3	TRBV20-1	TRBD1	few	CSARPTGQGTDTQYF	TGCAGTGCTAGACCTACGGGACAGGGCACAGATACGCAGTATTTT
TRBJ1-1	TRBV27	NA	NA	CASSIHRTALTAFF	TGTGCCAGCAGTATACATCGGACAGCCCTGACCGCTTTCTTT
TRBJ2-7	TRBV20-1	NA	NA	CSALKGDYNEQYF	TGCAGTGCTCTCAAGGGAGACTACAATGAGCAGTACTTC
TRBJ2-3	TRBV4-1	TRBD2	few	CASSRTTSGGDRDTQYF	TGCGCCAGCAGCCGTACCACTAGCGGGGGGGATAGAGATACGCAGTATTTT
TRBJ2-7	TRBV20-1	TRBD1	NA	CSAGRTGNEQYF	TGCAGTGCTGGGAGGACAGGGAACGAGCAGTACTTT
TRBJ1-2	TRBV15	NA	few	CATSRDYGYTF	TGTGCCACCAGTAGGGACTATGGCTACACCTTC
TRBJ1-1	TRBV3-1	NA	NA	CASSQGTPNAEAFF	TGTGCCAGCAGCCAAGGTACGCCCAACGCTGAAGCTTTCTTT
TRBJ1-1	TRBV27	NA	NA	CASSLSGPSNTEAFF	TGTGCCAGCAGTTTATCGGGGCCTTCGAACACTGAAGCTTTCTTT
TRBJ2-2	TRBV4-3	NA	NA	CASSPFLAEQTNTGELFF	TGCGCCAGCAGCCCATTTTTGGCAGAACAAACGAACACCGGGGAGCTGTTTTTT
TRBJ2-2	TRBV15	TRBD1	NA	CATSRGQGGGELFF	TGTGCCACCAGCAGAGGACAGGGCGGCGGGGAGCTGTTTTTT
TRBJ2-3	TRBV27	TRBD2	NA	CASTPGLVWGTDTQYF	TGTGCCAGCACCCCAGGACTAGTTTGGGGCACAGATACGCAGTATTTT
TRBJ2-3	TRBV18	TRBD1	few	CASSTTGGKDTQYF	TGTGCCAGCTCAACGACAGGGGGCAAAGATACGCAGTATTTT
TRBJ2-7	TRBV20-1	NA	NA	CSARTDTYEQYF	TGCAGTGCTAGGACAGATACCTACGAGCAGTACTTC
TRBJ2-2	TRBV29-1	TRBD2	NA	CSVGYGGGSGTGELFF	TGCAGCGTTGGTTACGGCGGGGGTTCGGGCACCGGGGAGCTGTTTTTT
TRBJ2-3	TRBV30	NA	NA	CAWSRGRTNPSTDTQYF	TGTGCCTGGAGCCGAGGTCGGACTAACCCTAGCACAGATACGCAGTATTTT
TRBJ1-1	TRBV6-1	NA	NA	CASTLMNTEAFF	TGTGCCAGCACATTGATGAACACTGAAGCTTTCTTT
TRBJ2-3	TRBV12-3/TRBV12-4	NA	few	CASSSPLLAESTDTQYF	TGTGCCAGCAGTTCCCCTTTACTAGCAGAAAGCACAGATACGCAGTATTTT
TRBJ2-3	TRBV10-3	NA	many	CAIRDSSTDTQYF	TGTGCCATCAGGGATAGCTCAACAGATACGCAGTATTTT
TRBJ2-3	TRBV7-6	TRBD1	NA	CASSFYIQGVGITDTQYF	TGTGCCAGCAGCTTTTACATTCAGGGGGTGGGGATCACAGATACGCAGTATTTT
TRBJ1-5	TRBV4-1	NA	NA	CASSQGVQLTQPQHF	TGCGCCAGCAGCCAAGGTGTACAATTGACTCAGCCCCAGCATTTT
TRBJ1-1	TRBV20-1	NA	NA	CSARDWGGGTEAFF	TGCAGTGCTAGAGATTGGGGGGGCGGCACTGAAGCTTTCTTT
TRBJ1-6	TRBV7-9	NA	few	CASSLEGGSPLHF	TGTGCCAGCAGCTTAGAGGGGGGGTCACCCCTCCACTTT
TRBJ2-3	TRBV10-3	TRBD2	few	CAISLAGGSTDTQYF	TGTGCCATCAGTTTAGCGGGGGGCAGCACAGATACGCAGTATTTT
TRBJ2-2	TRBV7-9	TRBD1	NA	CASSSSDRGVTGELFF	TGTGCCAGCAGCTCGTCTGACAGGGGGGTGACCGGGGAGCTGTTTTTT
TRBJ1-1	TRBV7-9	NA	NA	CASMLAGSTEAFF	TGTGCCAGCATGCTTGCGGGAAGCACTGAAGCTTTCTTT
TRBJ2-3	TRBV12-3/TRBV12-4	NA	NA	CASLREGSGTHTDTQYF	TGTGCCAGCCTAAGGGAAGGGTCCGGTACACACACAGATACGCAGTATTTT
TRBJ2-1	TRBV5-6	NA	NA	CASSLLVGSSYNEQFF	TGTGCCAGCAGCTTGCTAGTGGGGTCCTCCTACAATGAGCAGTTCTTC
TRBJ2-2	TRBV5-1	NA	NA	CASVGANSNTGELFF	TGCGCCAGCGTGGGGGCGAATTCGAACACCGGGGAGCTGTTTTTT
TRBJ1-4	TRBV7-9	NA	NA	CASSPGPQGSEKLFF	TGTGCCAGCAGCCCTGGACCACAGGGTTCCGAAAAACTGTTTTTT
TRBJ1-2	TRBV30	NA	NA	CAWRNGDLSLSGYTF	TGTGCCTGGCGAAATGGGGATCTATCCTTGTCTGGCTACACCTTC
TRBJ1-1	TRBV12-5	NA	NA	CASGYGEMNTEAFF	TGTGCTAGTGGTTATGGGGAGATGAACACTGAAGCTTTCTTT
TRBJ2-7	TRBV12-3/TRBV12-4	NA	once	CASSFRAGVGNEQYF	TGTGCCAGCAGTTTCAGGGCTGGGGTAGGCAACGAGCAGTACTTC
TRBJ1-1	TRBV5-1	NA	few	CASSEQGPRNTEAFF	TGCGCCAGCAGCGAACAGGGCCCCCGAAACACTGAAGCTTTCTTT
TRBJ2-7	TRBV3-1	NA	few	CASSQVNKGQYF	TGTGCCAGCAGCCAAGTAAACAAAGGGCAGTACTTC
TRBJ1-4	TRBV4-3	TRBD1	NA	CASSHVSGTVGEKLFF	TGCGCCAGCAGCCACGTCTCCGGGACAGTCGGCGAAAAACTGTTTTTT
TRBJ1-1	TRBV12-3/TRBV12-4	NA	NA	CASSSGRATEAFF	TGTGCCAGCAGTTCCGGGCGCGCAACTGAAGCTTTCTTT
TRBJ2-3	TRBV25-1	NA	NA	CAISEGEDPDTQYF	TGTGCCATCAGTGAGGGAGAAGACCCAGATACGCAGTATTTT
TRBJ2-5	TRBV7-2	TRBD2	NA	CASSLAPPGLALFQETQYF	TGTGCCAGCAGCTTAGCGCCCCCGGGACTAGCGCTATTCCAAGAGACCCAGTACTTC
TRBJ2-7	TRBV7-2	NA	many	CASSLGRESYEQYF	TGTGCCAGCAGCTTAGGGAGAGAGTCCTACGAGCAGTACTTC
TRBJ1-5	TRBV30	NA	once	CAWKVKGYQPQHF	TGTGCCTGGAAGGTTAAGGGGTATCAGCCCCAGCATTTT
TRBJ2-5	TRBV28	TRBD2	NA	CASSSLSGGANQETQYF	TGTGCCAGCAGTTCTCTTAGCGGGGGCGCTAACCAAGAGACCCAGTACTTC
TRBJ1-6	TRBV4-3	NA	NA	CASSQEAQVYNSPLHF	TGCGCCAGCAGCCAAGAAGCACAGGTTTATAATTCACCCCTCCACTTT
TRBJ1-2	TRBV4-1	NA	few	CASSQIRLDDGGYTF	TGCGCCAGCAGCCAAATCCGACTCGACGATGGGGGCTACACCTTC
TRBJ2-1	TRBV6-1	TRBD2	few	CASSQGVVTGGSNEQFF	TGTGCCAGCAGCCAAGGGGTGGTAACGGGGGGAAGTAATGAGCAGTTCTTC
TRBJ1-2	TRBV6-1	NA	many	CANSEGAGFNYGYTF	TGTGCCAACAGTGAAGGGGCAGGGTTCAACTATGGCTACACCTTC
TRBJ2-7	TRBV15	NA	once	CATSRDGPYEQYF	TGTGCCACCAGCAGAGACGGTCCTTACGAGCAGTACTTC
TRBJ1-1	TRBV18	NA	NA	CASSPSPNTEAFF	TGTGCCAGCTCACCATCGCCAAACACTGAAGCTTTCTTT
TRBJ1-2	TRBV20-1	NA	NA	CSATGSEGYTF	TGCAGTGCTACAGGGAGCGAGGGCTACACCTTC
TRBJ2-7	TRBV10-3	NA	few	CAISGTWGSYEQYF	TGTGCCATCAGTGGGACTTGGGGCTCCTACGAGCAGTACTTC
TRBJ2-1	TRBV19	TRBD2	few	CATSTSGVYNEQFF	TGTGCCACTTCGACTAGCGGCGTTTACAATGAGCAGTTCTTC
TRBJ1-5	TRBV12-3/TRBV12-4	NA	NA	CASSWRTPNQPQHF	TGTGCCAGCAGTTGGAGAACCCCGAATCAGCCCCAGCATTTT
TRBJ2-5	TRBV12-3/TRBV12-4	TRBD1	many	CASSRRQGEETQYF	TGTGCCAGCAGTCGAAGACAGGGTGAAGAGACCCAGTACTTC